The T cell receptor beta chain under discussion was sequenced for a study of shared clonotypes between healthy human individuals. For the study at large: Used for every donor were three CD4 naive, three CD4 memory, two CD8 naive and one CD8 memory plate.

Study results and caveats: Having only a few donors restricted how much genetic and exposure-history diversity was captured. Clonotypes not shared had lower generation probabilities than those common to all four donors.

Looked up from germline, CDR1 is SGDLS and CDR2 is YYNGEE. Trimming pared 0 bases from V and 2 bases from J, leaving 8 bases between. The CDR3 contains 14 residues. Positive CCR7 selection of CD45RO-negative cells yielded the naive CD8 cells, and terminally differentiated effector memory CD45RA+ cells were excluded. This was a deep-level run. Assay used: immunoSEQ multiplex PCR; TCRdb lists only in-frame clones, some missing. The repertoire holds 760,000 or so clones, 96% seen once, with around 0.21% in the top ten. Notes on this clone: The antigen is unknown.

The chain carries TRBV9 and TRBJ1-1; D gene uncertain. The clonotype was recovered from a man aged 25 to 40 in good health. The material sequenced was naive CD8+ T cells sorted from blood. This CDR3 reads CASSVAGDNTEAFF. The CDR3 bases are TGTGCCAGCAGCGTAGCCGGGGATAACACTGAAGCTTTCTTT.